This T cell receptor (beta chain) was retrieved from a study of quantifying T cell responses using KT2 cells. Study-level information: TCR alpha and beta constant-region primers primed reverse transcription of RNA. Study-level points and caveats: Counts of KT2 alpha and beta sequences rose linearly with the number of KT2 cells added.

Unfractionated PBMC were spiked with known numbers of KT2 clone cells. Each cDNA got a UMI-containing oligo ligated at its 3' end. An equimolar mix of RC1.1 and RC1.2 primed the beta chain across TRBC1 and TRBC2. Via MiXCR, TCRdb re-called the UMI-ligation and nested PCR reads, giving one row per CDR3 protein. The sample contains 45,000 to 65,000 distinct CDR3 sequences, approximately 13% of which appear only once. On this clonotype: Its antigen remains unknown.

CDR1 WSHSY and CDR2 SAAADI come from the germline V gene. Trimming shortened V by 4 bases and J by 4 bases, and 19 bases separated the two germline ends. The CDR3 totals 16 residues. The J gene is TRBJ1-2, the V gene TRBV10-2; D uncertain. This TCR derives from a human donor. The specimen was PBMCs spiked with cells of the T cell clone KT2. The CDR3 DNA follows: TGCGCCAGCAGTGGGGCTGGTGGAGGTACCCTCTATGGCTACACCTTC. This translates into CASSGAGGGTLYGYTF.